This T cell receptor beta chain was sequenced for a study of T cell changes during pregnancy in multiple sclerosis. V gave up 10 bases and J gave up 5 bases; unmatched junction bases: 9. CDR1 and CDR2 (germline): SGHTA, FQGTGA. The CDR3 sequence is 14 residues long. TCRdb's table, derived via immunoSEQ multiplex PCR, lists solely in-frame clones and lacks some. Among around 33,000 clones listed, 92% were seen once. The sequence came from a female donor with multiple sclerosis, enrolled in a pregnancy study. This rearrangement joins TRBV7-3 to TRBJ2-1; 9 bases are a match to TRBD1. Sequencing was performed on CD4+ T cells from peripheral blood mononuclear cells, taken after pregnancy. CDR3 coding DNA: TGTGCCACCTCCGGGACAGGGTTAAACAATGAGCAGTTCTTC. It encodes CATSGTGLNNEQFF.